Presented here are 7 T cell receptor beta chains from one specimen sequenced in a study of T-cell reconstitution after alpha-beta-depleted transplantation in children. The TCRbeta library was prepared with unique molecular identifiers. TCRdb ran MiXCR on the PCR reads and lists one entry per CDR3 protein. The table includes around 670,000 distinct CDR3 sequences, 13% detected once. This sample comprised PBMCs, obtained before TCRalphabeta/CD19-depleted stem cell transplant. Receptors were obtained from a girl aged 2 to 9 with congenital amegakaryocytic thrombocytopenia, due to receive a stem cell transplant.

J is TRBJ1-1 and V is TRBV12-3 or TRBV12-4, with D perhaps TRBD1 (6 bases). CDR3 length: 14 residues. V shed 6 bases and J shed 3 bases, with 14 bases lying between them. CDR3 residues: CASRKGGVHTEAFF. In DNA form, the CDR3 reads TGTGCCAGCAGGAAAGGGGGGGTTCACACTGAAGCTTTCTTT.

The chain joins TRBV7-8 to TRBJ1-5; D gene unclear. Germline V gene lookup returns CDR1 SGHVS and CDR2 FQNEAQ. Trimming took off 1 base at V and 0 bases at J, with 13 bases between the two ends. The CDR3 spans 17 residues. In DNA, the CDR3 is TGTGCCAGCAGCTTAGAGTATCCGTATTATAGCAATCAGCCCCAGCATTTT. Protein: CASSLEYPYYSNQPQHF.

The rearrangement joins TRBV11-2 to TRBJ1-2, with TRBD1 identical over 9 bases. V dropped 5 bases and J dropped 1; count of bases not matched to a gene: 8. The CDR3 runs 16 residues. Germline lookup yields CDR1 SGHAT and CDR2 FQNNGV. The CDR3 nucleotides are TGTGCCAGCAGCACACCACGGACAGGGGTTAACTATGGCTACACCTTC. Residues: CASSTPRTGVNYGYTF.

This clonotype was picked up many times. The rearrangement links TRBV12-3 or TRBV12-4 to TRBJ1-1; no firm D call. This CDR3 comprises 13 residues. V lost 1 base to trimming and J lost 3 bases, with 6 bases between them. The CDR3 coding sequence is TGTGCCAGCAGTTTAGGATACTACACTGAAGCTTTCTTT. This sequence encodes CASSLGYYTEAFF.

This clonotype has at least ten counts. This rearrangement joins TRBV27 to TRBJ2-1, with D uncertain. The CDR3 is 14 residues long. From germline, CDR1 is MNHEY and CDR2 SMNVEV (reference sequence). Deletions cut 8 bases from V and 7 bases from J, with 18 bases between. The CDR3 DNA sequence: TGTGCCAGCGCCCCCCTCCCAACACCGAATGAGCAGTTCTTC. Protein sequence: CASAPLPTPNEQFF.

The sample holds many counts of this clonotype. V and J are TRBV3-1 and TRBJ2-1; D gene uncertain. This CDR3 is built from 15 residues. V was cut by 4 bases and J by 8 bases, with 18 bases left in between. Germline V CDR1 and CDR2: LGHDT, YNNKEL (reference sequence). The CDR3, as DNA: TGTGCCAGCAGCCCTAGTCTGGGGTTCGAGGATGAGCAGTTCTTC. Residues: CASSPSLGFEDEQFF.

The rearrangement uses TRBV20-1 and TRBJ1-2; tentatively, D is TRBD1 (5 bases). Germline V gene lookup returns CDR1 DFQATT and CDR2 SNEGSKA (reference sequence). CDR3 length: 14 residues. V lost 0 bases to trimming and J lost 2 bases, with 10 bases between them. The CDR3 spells CSARDGGVNYGYTF. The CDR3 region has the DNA TGCAGTGCTAGAGACGGGGGGGTGAACTATGGCTACACCTTC.